This TCR beta chain is from a study of T cells in Graves' hyperthyroidism and ophthalmopathy. Study-level results: Ophthalmopathy got predicted by the model a median approximately six months before its onset.

There were TCR beta CDR3 regions amplified from RNA transcripts. TCR CDR3 regions were first amplified by RT-PCR with HTBI primers. TCRdb redid the calling of the multiplex PCR reads with MiXCR, one entry per CDR3 protein. The sample shows about 560,000 distinct CDR3 sequences, over 15% of them seen only once. Uncontrolled infection, other autoimmune disease, pregnancy or lactation led to exclusion. Concerning this clonotype itself: The antigen remains undetermined. A much larger clone sits a single nucleotide away, making a read error possible.

Trimming removed 3 bases at V and 0 bases at J, with 9 bases between. From germline, CDR1 is SEHNR and CDR2 FQNEAQ (reference sequence). This CDR3 region has 14 residues. The receptor was derived from a woman aged 18-29 years with Graves' hyperthyroidism. This chain uses TRBV7-9 with TRBJ2-7; perhaps D is TRBD1 or TRBD2 (5 bases each). Sequencing used blood. The CDR3 sequence: CASSLGDPSYEQYF. The CDR3 DNA reads as TGTGCCAGCAGCTTGGGGGACCCCTCCTACGAGCAGTACTTC.